This T cell receptor (beta chain) was identified in a study of blood T cell repertoires in COVID-19 (TCRdb year 2020). Study-wide context: Samples covering the acute and convalescent phases of COVID-19 were provided by collaborators in the United States, Italy and Spain. The repertoires were made available in a free public database intended to serve as a resource for research on the immune response to SARS-CoV-2. Samples came from the ongoing ImmuneRACE study (first 160 participants) plus 1,254 subjects from 6 global collaborators. The material from the prospective study consisted of cDNA or gDNA derived from T cells, B-cell-depleted T cells, or PBMCs. Subjects who had been exposed to COVID-19, were actively infected with it, or had recovered from it provided the deeply sampled blood TCRbeta repertoires that made up the dataset. Nearly every sample came with metadata listing a de-identified subject ID, COVID-19 status, age in years and sex. Where available, HLA class I and class II types were obtained from metadata supplied by the sample provider rather than from assay-based typing.

TCRbeta CDR3 regions were amplified from genomic DNA using the immunoSEQ Assay, a bias-controlled multiplex PCR. Processing in the source paper ran as follows. Within the assay, amplification of reference gene primers was used to estimate how many nucleated cells each sample contained. To quantify the absolute abundance of each unique TCRbeta CDR3 rearrangement, sequence reads were collapsed and filtered. Productive Simpson clonality was computed per sample as the square root of Simpson's diversity index over productive rearrangements. TCRdb provides this immuneACCESS table in a form limited to in-frame rearrangements. Some clones are lacking; in checked studies, under half of them reflect an unresolved V gene, and why the rest are absent is not known. D and trimming were read from the DNA, whereas the V and J calls and clone size are those reported in that table. This sample is represented by fewer than 450,000 clones; 88% of them were singletons. Roughly 12% of the sample belongs to the ten largest clones.

One collaborating source in Seattle enrolled patients during active infection and followed them longitudinally through the course of disease. Whole blood was collected in K2EDTA tubes by collaborating institutions according to the institutions' own protocols. For TCRbeta analysis, collaborator samples were shipped as frozen whole blood, as isolated PBMCs, or as DNA extracted from either sample type. The investigation overall reported the following: The amount of clinical and demographic metadata varied by source and participant and was provided uncurated.

At the junction V is shortened by 6 bases and J by 3 bases; bases outside the gene matches: 5. Including the terminal cysteine and phenylalanine, the CDR3 comprises 13 residues. This entry keeps only the CDR3 DNA: 39 bases, framed from base 1. The germline V gene encodes CDR1 SGHRS and CDR2 YFSETQ. As for this clone: Its target antigen remains unknown. No base qualities exist here, and no much larger clone lies one base off it.

The sequence joins TRBV5-1 to TRBJ1-1, and 7 junction bases match TRBD1. The source of this sequence is a woman in her forties or fifties with COVID-19, enrolled during active disease. The sequenced sample consisted of peripheral blood. The sequenced DNA: TGCGCCAGCACGACAGGGATAGACACTGAAGCTTTCTTT. Its protein reads: CASTTGIDTEAFF. Joined to the reference TRBV5-1 and TRBJ1-1 proteins, this CDR3 gives the full variable domain: KAGVTQTPRYLIKTRGQQVTLSCSPISGHRSVSWYQQTPGQGLQFLFEYFSETQRNKGNFPGRFSGRQFSNSRSEMNVSTLELGDSALYLCASTTGIDTEAFFGQGTRLTVV.